The TCR beta chain under discussion was sequenced for a study of T cells after yellow fever vaccination. At the level of the study: Preparing low-cell-number fractions relied on SMART-Seq v4 Ultra Low Input.

CDR3 length: 13 amino acids. Per the germline V gene, CDR1 is SGHTA and CDR2 is FQGNSA. V lost 5 bases and J lost 14; bases outside the gene matches: 8. This clonotype was counted between two and nine times. Template switching with 5'RACE generated the TCR cDNA and added a universal primer site and UMIs. TCRdb called the 5' RACE reads again in MiXCR, with one record for every CDR3 protein. The sample has 360,000 or so distinct CDR3 sequences; about 9.9% are singletons. The chain recombines TRBV7-2 with TRBJ1-6; 8 bases are shared with TRBD1. The receptor was derived from a man aged 18 to 30 who received the YFV17D yellow fever vaccine. This sample comprised PBMCs, obtained on the day of the first yellow fever vaccination. The CDR3 DNA reads as TGTGCCAGCAGCCCGCCCGGACAGGGCACCCTCCACTTT. Amino acid sequence: CASSPPGQGTLHF.